These 17 T cell receptor beta chains share one sample of origin, sequenced in a study of T cell repertoires in aging, cancer and after chemotherapy. TCR beta rearrangements were amplified from peripheral blood genomic DNA. TRB rearrangements spanning V, D and J were amplified using mixed TRB-A/B primers. TCRdb passed the multiplex PCR reads through MiXCR, listing each CDR3 protein once. The sample has about 13,000 distinct CDR3 sequences, 35% to 45% seen once. The sequencing input was blood. The receptors come from a human donor in good health. The donor label of this sample is uncertain.

The table lists this clonotype with a few counts. This chain links TRBV27 with TRBJ1-6, with D maybe TRBD1 (6 bases). The germline V gene has CDR1 MNHEY and CDR2 SMNVEV (reference sequence). V shed 6 bases and J shed 7 bases, with 16 bases lying between them. The CDR3 loop spans 15 amino acids. This chain's CDR3 is CASSFREGGNSPLHF. CDR3 DNA: TGTGCCAGCAGCTTCCGCGAGGGGGGAAATTCACCCCTCCACTTT.

The J gene is TRBJ2-5, the V gene TRBV6-1; no clear D gene. Trimming cost V 7 bases and J 1 base, with 16 bases left between them. The CDR3 runs 15 residues. The V gene's germline CDR1 is MNHNS and CDR2 SASEGT. Written as DNA, the CDR3 is TGTGCCAGCAACCTCCAAAAGCAGATCCAAGAGACCCAGTACTTC. This gives the protein CASNLQKQIQETQYF.

This clonotype appeared a few times. The chain combines TRBV30 with TRBJ2-7; a possible D gene is TRBD1 (5 bases). This CDR3 has 11 residues. Trimming took off 0 bases at V and 5 bases at J, with 5 bases between the two ends. From germline, CDR1 is GTSNPN and CDR2 SVGIG (reference sequence). The CDR3 protein is CAWSVGHEQYF. In DNA form, the CDR3 reads TGTGCCTGGAGTGTGGGGCACGAGCAGTACTTC. Combining the CDR3 with reference TRBV30 and TRBJ2-7 gives the whole variable domain SQTIHQWPATLVQPVGSPLSLECTVEGTSNPNLYWYRQAAGRGLQLLFYSVGIGQISSEVPQNLSASRPQDRQFILSSKKLLLSDSGFYLCAWSVGHEQYFGPGTRLTVT.

V gene TRBV6-5 combines with J gene TRBJ1-1; 11 bases line up with TRBD1. CDR1 is MNHEY and CDR2 is SVGAGI in the germline V gene. V was pared by 5 bases and J by 3 bases, with 5 bases of the junction left unmatched. The CDR3 totals 15 residues. The CDR3, as DNA: TGTGCCAGCAGTCCCCGGACAGGGGGCGACACTGAAGCTTTCTTT. Translated, it gives CASSPRTGGDTEAFF.

In its sample, this clonotype ranks as medium-sized. The chain uses TRBV19 and TRBJ2-5; D perhaps matches TRBD2 (8 bases). There are 15 residues in the CDR3. From germline, CDR1 is LNHDA and CDR2 SQIVND (reference sequence). The V and J ends lost 6 bases and 4 bases respectively, with 18 bases between them. The CDR3 loop is CASRRGLAGRETQYF. The CDR3 DNA reads as TGTGCCAGTAGGAGGGGGCTAGCGGGCCGAGAGACCCAGTACTTC.

The chain carries TRBV11-2 and TRBJ2-5; 8 bases fit TRBD2. The CDR3 length is 14 residues. From germline, CDR1 is SGHAT and CDR2 FQNNGV. V shed 3 bases and J 4 bases; nucleotides not matched to a gene: 4. CDR3 sequence (DNA): TGTGCCAGCAGCTTTCAGCGGGGGTCAGAGACCCAGTACTTC. Amino acid sequence: CASSFQRGSETQYF.

This clonotype was observed a handful of times. The chain employs TRBV12-3 or TRBV12-4 and TRBJ2-5, with D perhaps TRBD1 or TRBD2 (5 bases each). The V end was cut by 8 bases, the J end by 9 bases, with 25 bases between. The CDR3 loop spans 15 amino acids. In DNA form, the CDR3 reads TGTGCCAGCCGAGGTGGACAACAGAGGGGTGCGTCCCAGTACTTC. This translates into CASRGGQQRGASQYF.

This clonotype turned up a few times. V and J are TRBV15 and TRBJ1-5; 8 bases are shared with TRBD1. The CDR3 sequence is 16 residues long. The trim removed 0 bases at V and 4 bases at J, leaving 5 bases unmatched. Germline assignment: CDR1 LNHNV and CDR2 YYDKDF (reference sequence). DNA of the CDR3: TGTGCCACCAGCAGAGAGCGGACAGGGCGAAATCAGCCCCAGCATTTT. Translating it yields CATSRERTGRNQPQHF.

This clonotype appeared a few times. The V call is TRBV12-3 or TRBV12-4, the J call TRBJ2-2, with TRBD2 matching over 11 bases. The CDR3 runs 15 residues. V dropped 2 bases and J dropped 5; count of bases not matched to a gene: 1. The CDR3 loop reads CASSLTSGRTGELFF. CDR3 DNA sequence: TGTGCCAGCAGTTTAACTAGCGGGAGAACCGGGGAGCTGTTTTTT.

This clonotype is labeled medium-sized. The chain employs TRBV29-1 and TRBJ1-5; 11 bases map to TRBD1. V was pared by 4 bases and J by 7 bases, with 6 bases of the junction left unmatched. Germline V lookup: CDR1 SQVTM, CDR2 ANQGSEA. The CDR3 loop spans 14 amino acids. The CDR3 reads CSVALGQGGQPQHF. In DNA form, the CDR3 reads TGCAGCGTTGCCCTGGGACAGGGGGGGCAGCCCCAGCATTTT.

A word on this clonotype: A much larger clone differs from this one at a single base, so this may be a read error. This is likely a read error, given that the CDR3 carries no conserved phenylalanine or tryptophan at its end. This chain connects TRBV19 to TRBJ2-2; 8 bases map to TRBD2. The CDR3 spans 15 residues. The junction had 4 bases not matched to a gene; V was cut back by 6 bases and J by 1 base. Germline lookup yields CDR1 LNHDA and CDR2 SQIVND (reference sequence). The CDR3 nucleotides are TGTGCCAGTAGCCGGGGGGGCCTGAACACCGGGGAGCTGTTTTCT. It is translated as CASSRGGLNTGELFS.

This clonotype was seen only a few times. The genes are TRBV5-6 and TRBJ1-2; D remains ambiguous. The germline V gene has CDR1 SGHDT and CDR2 YYEEEE. This CDR3 contains 16 residues. V shed 4 bases and J shed 4 bases, with 20 bases lying between them. The CDR3 region is CASSPETEVRPYGYTF. As DNA, the CDR3 is TGTGCCAGCAGCCCAGAGACCGAAGTACGTCCCTATGGCTACACCTTC.

The rearrangement joins TRBV7-3 to TRBJ1-2, with 7 bases identical to TRBD1. There are 13 residues in the CDR3. Looked up from germline, CDR1 is SGHTA and CDR2 is FQGTGA. The V segment lost 4 bases and the J segment 8 bases; nucleotides outside the gene matches: 7. The CDR3 DNA reads TGTGCCAGCAGCTCCACAGGGGAAAGGGGCTACACCTTC. Encoded protein: CASSSTGERGYTF.

This clonotype rates as large (0.1 to 1%). The chain links TRBV29-1 to TRBJ2-7; D possibly corresponds to TRBD2 (6 bases). V was clipped by 4 bases and J by 7 bases, with 8 bases between them. This CDR3 spans 10 amino acids. Germline V gene lookup returns CDR1 SQVTM and CDR2 ANQGSEA. CDR3 loop: CSVGRGEQYF. The CDR3 DNA reads TGCAGCGTTGGACGGGGGGAGCAGTACTTC.

By share of the sample, this clonotype is medium-sized. The CDR3 DNA follows: TGTGCCAGCAGCTTAGGTGCTAGGGGACAGCGTGGTCCGTTCTTC. It translates to CASSLGARGQRGPFF. V usage is TRBV11-3 and J usage is TRBJ2-1; 7 nucleotides align to TRBD1. The V gene end was trimmed by 1 base and the J gene end by 15 bases; junction bases not matched to a gene: 15. Germline V gives CDR1 SGHNT, CDR2 YENEEA. The CDR3 runs to 15 residues.

This clonotype was picked up a small number of times. The V and J genes are TRBV15 and TRBJ2-3; TRBD1 matches at 8 bases. V was pared by 5 bases and J by 4 bases, with 11 bases of the junction left unmatched. This CDR3 region has 16 residues. The germline CDR1 and CDR2 sequences are LNHNV and YYDKDF (reference sequence). This CDR3 is CATSGRQGRWADTQYF. The CDR3 region has the DNA TGTGCCACCAGCGGGCGACAGGGGAGATGGGCAGATACGCAGTATTTT.

This clonotype showed up just a few times. This chain uses TRBV18 with TRBJ2-5; TRBD2 matches at 10 bases. The V gene's germline CDR1 is KGHSH and CDR2 LQKENI. There are 16 residues in the CDR3. V was clipped by 2 bases and J by 1 base; unmatched bases: 4. The chain's CDR3 is CASSPFLAGAQETQYF. CDR3 sequence (DNA): TGTGCCAGCTCACCATTCCTAGCGGGGGCCCAAGAGACCCAGTACTTC.